The clone carrying this T cell receptor beta chain was observed a single time. The sample is drawn from a study of blood T cell repertoires in COVID-19. Background on the study: The origin of the acute and convalescent COVID-19 samples was the United States, Italy and Spain. PBMCs, B-cell-depleted T cells, or T cells were the source of the cDNA or gDNA that made up the material.

This CDR3 comprises 13 residues. V lost 4 bases and J lost 8, with 17 bases in between. CDR1 is SQVTM, CDR2 ANQGSEA, per germline. Study processing details: Researchers report that nucleated cell counts were estimated from reference gene primer amplification. Clones were read by immunoSEQ multiplex PCR, and TCRdb kept only the in-frame ones, dropping some. The V and J calls and clone size were taken over from that table, and D and trimming were inferred from the DNA. The sample shows 99,000 or so clones, around 83% of them seen only once. This sequence joins TRBV29-1 and TRBJ1-2, with a possible D match to TRBD1 (6 bases). The sample taken for sequencing was peripheral blood. This clonotype originated in a woman aged 55-70 years in a cohort sampled during active or convalescent COVID-19. The CDR3 is CSVVGAGASGYTF. The CDR3 nucleotides are TGCAGCGTTGTGGGGGCAGGGGCCTCGGGCTACACCTTC.